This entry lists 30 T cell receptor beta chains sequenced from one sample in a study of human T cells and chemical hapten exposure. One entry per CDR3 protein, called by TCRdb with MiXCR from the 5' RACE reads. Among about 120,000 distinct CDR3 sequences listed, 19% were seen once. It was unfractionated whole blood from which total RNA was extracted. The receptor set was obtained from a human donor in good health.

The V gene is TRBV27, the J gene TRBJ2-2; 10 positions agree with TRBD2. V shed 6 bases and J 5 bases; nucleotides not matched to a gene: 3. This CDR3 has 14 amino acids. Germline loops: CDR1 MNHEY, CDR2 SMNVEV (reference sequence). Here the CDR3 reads CASRLAGVTGELFF. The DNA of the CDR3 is TGTGCCAGCAGGCTAGCGGGGGTGACCGGGGAGCTGTTTTTT.

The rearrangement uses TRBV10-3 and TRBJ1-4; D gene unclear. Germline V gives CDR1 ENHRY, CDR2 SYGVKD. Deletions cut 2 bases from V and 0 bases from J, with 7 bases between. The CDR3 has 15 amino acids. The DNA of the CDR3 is TGTGCCATCAGTGAGGGAAGGGCAACTAATGAAAAACTGTTTTTT. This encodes CAISEGRATNEKLFF.

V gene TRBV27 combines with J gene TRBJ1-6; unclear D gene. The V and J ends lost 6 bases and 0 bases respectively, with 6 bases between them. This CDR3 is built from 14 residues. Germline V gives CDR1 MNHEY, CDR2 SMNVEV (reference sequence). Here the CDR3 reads CASRIGSYNSPLHF. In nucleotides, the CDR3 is TGTGCCAGCAGGATAGGCTCCTATAATTCACCCCTCCACTTT.

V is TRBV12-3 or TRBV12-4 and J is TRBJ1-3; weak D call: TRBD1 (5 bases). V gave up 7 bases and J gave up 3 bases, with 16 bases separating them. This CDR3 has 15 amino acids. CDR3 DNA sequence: TGTGCCAGCACCCCGTCCGGGGCTTTTGGAAACACCATATATTTT. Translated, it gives CASTPSGAFGNTIYF.

For the CDR3, the DNA is TGCAGTGCTAGGGAGACAGTGAGAAATTCACCCCTCCACTTT. Translating it yields CSARETVRNSPLHF. The V call is TRBV20-1, the J call TRBJ1-6; D is possibly TRBD1 (5 bases). CDR3 length: 14 amino acids. Germline V gene sequence: CDR1 DFQATT, CDR2 SNEGSKA (reference sequence). Trimming took 3 bases from V and 7 from J, leaving 13 bases between them.

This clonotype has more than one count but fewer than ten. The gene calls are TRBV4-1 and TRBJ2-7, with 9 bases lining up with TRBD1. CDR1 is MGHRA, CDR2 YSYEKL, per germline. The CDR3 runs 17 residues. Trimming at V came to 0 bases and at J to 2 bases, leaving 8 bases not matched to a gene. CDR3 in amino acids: CASSQDPKGTGTYEQYF. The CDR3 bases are TGCGCCAGCAGCCAAGACCCAAAGGGGACAGGGACCTACGAGCAGTACTTC.

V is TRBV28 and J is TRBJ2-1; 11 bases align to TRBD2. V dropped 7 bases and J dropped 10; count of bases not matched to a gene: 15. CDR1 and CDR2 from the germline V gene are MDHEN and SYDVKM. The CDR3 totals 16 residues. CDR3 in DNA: TGTGCCAGCACCCCTCGGTTAGCGGGAGGGAGAAGGGAGCAGTTCTTC. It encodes CASTPRLAGGRREQFF.

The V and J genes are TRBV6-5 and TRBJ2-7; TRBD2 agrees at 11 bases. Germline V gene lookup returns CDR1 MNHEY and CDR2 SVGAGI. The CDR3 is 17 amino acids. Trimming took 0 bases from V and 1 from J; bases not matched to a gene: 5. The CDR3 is CASSYSTLAGGSYEQYF. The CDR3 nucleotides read TGTGCCAGCAGTTACTCGACCCTAGCGGGAGGTTCCTACGAGCAGTACTTC.

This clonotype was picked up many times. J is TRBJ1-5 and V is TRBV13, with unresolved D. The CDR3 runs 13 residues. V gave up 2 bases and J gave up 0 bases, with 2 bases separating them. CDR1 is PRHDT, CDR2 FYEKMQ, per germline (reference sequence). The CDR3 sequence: CASSLSSNQPQHF. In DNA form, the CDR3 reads TGTGCCAGCAGCTTAAGTAGCAATCAGCCCCAGCATTTT.

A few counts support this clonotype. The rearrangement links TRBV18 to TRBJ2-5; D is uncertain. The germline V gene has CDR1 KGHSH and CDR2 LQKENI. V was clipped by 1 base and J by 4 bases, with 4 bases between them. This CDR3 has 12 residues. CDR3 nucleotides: TGTGCCAGCTCACCACTGGGAGAGACCCAGTACTTC. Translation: CASSPLGETQYF.

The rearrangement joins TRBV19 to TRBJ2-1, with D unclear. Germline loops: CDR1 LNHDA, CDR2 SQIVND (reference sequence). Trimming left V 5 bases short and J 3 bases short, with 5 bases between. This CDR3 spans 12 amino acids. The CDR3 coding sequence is TGTGCCAGTAGTCATCTCTACAATGAGCAGTTCTTC. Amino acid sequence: CASSHLYNEQFF. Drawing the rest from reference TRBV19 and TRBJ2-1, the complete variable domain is DGGITQSPKYLFRKEGQNVTLSCEQNLNHDAMYWYRQDPGQGLRLIYYSQIVNDFQKGDIAEGYSVSREKKESFPLTVTSAQKNPTAFYLCASSHLYNEQFFGPGTRLTVL.

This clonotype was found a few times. The chain's CDR3 is CATSGRPSYNEQFF. CDR3 nucleotide sequence: TGTGCCACCAGTGGTAGGCCAAGCTACAATGAGCAGTTCTTC. The V call is TRBV24-1, the J call TRBJ2-1; D gene unclear. Germline V gene lookup returns CDR1 KGHDR and CDR2 SFDVKD. Trimming removed 5 bases from V and 3 bases from J, with 10 bases in between. The CDR3 extends over 14 amino acids.

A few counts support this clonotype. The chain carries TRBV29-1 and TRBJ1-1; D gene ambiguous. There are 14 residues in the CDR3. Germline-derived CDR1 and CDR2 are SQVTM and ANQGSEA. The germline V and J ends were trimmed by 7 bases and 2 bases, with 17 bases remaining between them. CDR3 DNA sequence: TGCAGCGGTCTGAAAGGGCAGGCCAACACTGAAGCTTTCTTT. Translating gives CSGLKGQANTEAFF.

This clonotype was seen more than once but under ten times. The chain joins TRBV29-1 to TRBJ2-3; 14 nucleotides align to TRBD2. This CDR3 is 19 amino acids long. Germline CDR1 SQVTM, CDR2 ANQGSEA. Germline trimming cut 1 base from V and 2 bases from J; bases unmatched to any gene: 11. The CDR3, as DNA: TGCAGCGTTGAAGGGGTGTGGGGACTAGCGGGAGTCATCACAGATACGCAGTATTTT. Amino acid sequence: CSVEGVWGLAGVITDTQYF.

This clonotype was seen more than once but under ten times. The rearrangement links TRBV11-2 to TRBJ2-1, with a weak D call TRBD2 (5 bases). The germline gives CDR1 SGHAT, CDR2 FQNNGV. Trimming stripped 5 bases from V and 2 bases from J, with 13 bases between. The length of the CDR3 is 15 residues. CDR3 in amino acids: CASSPMRAPYNEQFF. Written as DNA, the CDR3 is TGTGCCAGCAGCCCCATGAGGGCCCCCTACAATGAGCAGTTCTTC. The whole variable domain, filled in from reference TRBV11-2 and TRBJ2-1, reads EAGVAQSPRYKIIEKRQSVAFWCNPISGHATLYWYQQILGQGPKLLIQFQNNGVVDDSQLPKDRFSAERLKGVDSTLKIQPAKLEDSAVYLCASSPMRAPYNEQFFGPGTRLTVL.

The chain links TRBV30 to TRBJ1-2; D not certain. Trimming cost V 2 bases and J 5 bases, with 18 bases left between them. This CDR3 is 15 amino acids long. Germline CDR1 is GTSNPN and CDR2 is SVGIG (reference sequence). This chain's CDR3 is CAWSNTRRQTYGYTF. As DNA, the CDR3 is TGTGCCTGGAGTAACACCCGGCGGCAAACTTATGGCTACACCTTC.

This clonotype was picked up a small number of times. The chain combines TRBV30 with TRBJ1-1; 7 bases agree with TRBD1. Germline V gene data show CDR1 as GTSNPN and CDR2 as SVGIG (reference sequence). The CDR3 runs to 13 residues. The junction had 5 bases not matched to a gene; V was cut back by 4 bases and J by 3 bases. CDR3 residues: CAWNRGSDTEAFF. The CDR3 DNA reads TGTGCCTGGAACAGGGGTAGTGACACTGAAGCTTTCTTT.

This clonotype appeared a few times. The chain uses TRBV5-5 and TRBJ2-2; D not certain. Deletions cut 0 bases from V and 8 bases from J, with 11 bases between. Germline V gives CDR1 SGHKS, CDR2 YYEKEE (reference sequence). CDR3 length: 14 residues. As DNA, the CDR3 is TGTGCCAGCAGCTTGGCCCTCCAGACAGGGGAGCTGTTTTTT. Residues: CASSLALQTGELFF.

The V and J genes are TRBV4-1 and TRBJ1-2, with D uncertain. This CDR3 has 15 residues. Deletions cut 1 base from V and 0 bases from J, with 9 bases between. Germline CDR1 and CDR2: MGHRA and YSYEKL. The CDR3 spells CASSQAKITNYGYTF. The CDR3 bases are TGCGCCAGCAGCCAAGCAAAGATAACTAACTATGGCTACACCTTC.

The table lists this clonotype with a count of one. The CDR3 protein is CASILGGTQYF. The CDR3 DNA reads TGTGCCAGCATCCTTGGGGGGACCCAGTACTTC. The gene calls are TRBV12-3 or TRBV12-4 and TRBJ2-5; either TRBD1 or TRBD2 may supply D (5 bases each). CDR3 size: 11 residues. Trimming pared 7 bases from V and 7 bases from J, leaving 10 bases between.

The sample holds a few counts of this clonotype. CDR3 protein: CSAAEGQGINYGYTF. The CDR3 region has the DNA TGCAGTGCCGCCGAAGGACAGGGGATCAACTATGGCTACACCTTC. The chain has TRBV20-1 and TRBJ1-2; TRBD1 aligns across 9 bases. CDR1 is DFQATT and CDR2 is SNEGSKA in the germline V gene (reference sequence). V was pared by 6 bases and J by 2 bases, with 10 bases of the junction left unmatched. The CDR3 length is 15 residues.

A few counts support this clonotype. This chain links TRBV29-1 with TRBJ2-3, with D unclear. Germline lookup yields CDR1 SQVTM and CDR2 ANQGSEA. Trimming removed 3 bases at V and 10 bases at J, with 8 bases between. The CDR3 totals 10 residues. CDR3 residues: CSVERSAQYF. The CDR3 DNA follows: TGCAGCGTTGAGAGGTCTGCGCAGTATTTT.

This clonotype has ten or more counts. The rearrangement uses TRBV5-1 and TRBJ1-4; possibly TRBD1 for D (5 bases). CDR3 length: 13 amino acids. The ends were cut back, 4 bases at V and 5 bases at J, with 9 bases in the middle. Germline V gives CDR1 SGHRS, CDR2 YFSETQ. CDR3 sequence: CASSRDGNEKLFF. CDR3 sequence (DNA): TGCGCCAGCAGCAGGGACGGAAATGAAAAACTGTTTTTT.

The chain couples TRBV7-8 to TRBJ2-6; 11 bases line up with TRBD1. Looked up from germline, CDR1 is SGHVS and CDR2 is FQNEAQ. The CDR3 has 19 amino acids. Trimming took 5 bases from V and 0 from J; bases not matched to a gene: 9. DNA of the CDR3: TGTGCCAGCAGCCTCAGGACAGGGGGCCCAATCTCTGGGGCCAACGTCCTGACTTTC. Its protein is CASSLRTGGPISGANVLTF.

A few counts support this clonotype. The CDR3 sequence: CAWSPGGETQYF. For the CDR3, the DNA is TGTGCCTGGAGTCCGGGGGGAGAGACCCAGTACTTC. This chain uses TRBV30 with TRBJ2-5; TRBD2 matches at 7 bases. Germline V gene sequence: CDR1 GTSNPN, CDR2 SVGIG (reference sequence). V trimming: 2 bases; J trimming: 4 bases; junction bases outside the gene matches: 1. CDR3 length: 12 residues.

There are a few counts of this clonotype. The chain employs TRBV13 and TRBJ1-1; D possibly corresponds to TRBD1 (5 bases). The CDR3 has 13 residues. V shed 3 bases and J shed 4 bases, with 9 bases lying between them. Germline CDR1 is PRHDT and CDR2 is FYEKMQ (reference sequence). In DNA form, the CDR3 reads TGTGCCAGCAGCTTCAGGGTCAGCACTGAAGCTTTCTTT. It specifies CASSFRVSTEAFF. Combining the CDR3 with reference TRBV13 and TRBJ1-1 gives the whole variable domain AAGVIQSPRHLIKEKRETATLKCYPIPRHDTVYWYQQGPGQDPQFLISFYEKMQSDKGSIPDRFSAQQFSDYHSELNMSSLELGDSALYFCASSFRVSTEAFFGQGTRLTVV.

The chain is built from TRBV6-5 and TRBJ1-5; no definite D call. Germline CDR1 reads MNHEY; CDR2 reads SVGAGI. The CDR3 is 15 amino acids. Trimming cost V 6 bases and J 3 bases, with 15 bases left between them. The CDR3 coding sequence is TGTGCCAGCAGCATTCAAGGGTTAAACAATCAGCCCCAGCATTTT. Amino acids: CASSIQGLNNQPQHF.

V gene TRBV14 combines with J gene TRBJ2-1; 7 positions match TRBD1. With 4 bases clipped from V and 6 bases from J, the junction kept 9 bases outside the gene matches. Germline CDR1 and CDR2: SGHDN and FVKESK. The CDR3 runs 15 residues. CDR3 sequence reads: CASSRRTGWSNEQFF. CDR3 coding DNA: TGTGCCAGCAGCCGTAGGACAGGCTGGAGCAATGAGCAGTTCTTC.

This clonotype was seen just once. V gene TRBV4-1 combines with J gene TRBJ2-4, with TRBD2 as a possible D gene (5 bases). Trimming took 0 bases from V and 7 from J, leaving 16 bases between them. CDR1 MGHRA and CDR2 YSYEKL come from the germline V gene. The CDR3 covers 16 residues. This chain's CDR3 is CASSQDRPSSRNIQYF. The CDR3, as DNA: TGCGCCAGCAGCCAAGATCGTCCTAGCAGTCGGAACATTCAGTACTTC.

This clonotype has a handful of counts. The CDR3 reads CASSYSAGTRIHNEQFF. CDR3 sequence (DNA): TGTGCCAGCAGTTACAGCGCCGGGACTAGGATCCACAATGAGCAGTTCTTC. The V call is TRBV6-5, the J call TRBJ2-1, with 8 bases identical to TRBD2. This CDR3 has 17 residues. With 2 bases clipped from V and 5 bases from J, the junction kept 11 bases outside the gene matches. The germline gives CDR1 MNHEY, CDR2 SVGAGI.